The rows below give T cell receptor beta chains drawn from one sample of a study of cytomegalovirus exposure and HLA in healthy donors. The data were produced by immunoSEQ multiplex PCR, yet TCRdb's version contains in-frame clones alone and is incomplete. The data show some 120,000 clones, roughly 80% seen once. Sequencing was done on a sample of PBMCs. These receptors all stem from a young man in good health and CMV-seronegative. CDR3s include the opening cysteine and the closing phenylalanine or tryptophan.

TRBV9,CASSVEAGGGETQYF
TRBV7-8,CASSLVASPNYGYTF
TRBV20-1,CSASGDEQYF
TRBV18,CASSSDFRGYTF
TRBV30,CAWSPGLAGVLEQFF
TRBV6-6,CASSYGRRPNTEAFF
TRBV5-6,CASSLVTVPNYGYTF
TRBV11-2,CASSFGGRGYEQYF
TRBV7-9,CASSSKGQTGRNSPLHF
TRBV9,CASSRGRGNQPQHF
TRBV29-1,CSAGASRFTSLTGELFF
TRBV14,CASSRRWDRGEDEKLFF
TRBV19,CASSIIWQDTEAFF
TRBV25-1,CASAGGEQYF
TRBV29-1,CSVVNRYYEQYF
TRBV11-1,CASSDRIANTGELFF
TRBV6-1,CASSGTGGADEQYF
TRBV19,CASSMNRGGDGELFF
TRBV6-5,CASSDLGQPQHF
TRBV7-7,CASSRGGVRETQYF
TRBV5-1,CASSLVTGGVETQYF
TRBV18,CASSPGEGKYF
TRBV28,CASSSRTLGTPWGYGYTF
TRBV15,CATSPRDIYYEQYF
TRBV7-2,CASSSASGGSYEQYF
TRBV7-3,CASSLREGETQYF
TRBV10-3,CAISESGVGANVLTF
TRBV15,CATSRGAYEQYF
TRBV5-4,CASSEGQVNTEAFF
TRBV4-2,CASSLTGNSYNEQFF
TRBV28,CASSRGGTGNYGYTF
TRBV6-5,CASSPTVSDTQYF
TRBV6-6,CASSYTGDTEAFF
TRBV5-1,CASRKQGAYYEKLFF
TRBV27,CASSPSRYEQYF
TRBV5-1,CASSLDGVYEQFF
TRBV7-3,CASSLNPSGGAEQFF
TRBV19,CASVNRDVQPQHF